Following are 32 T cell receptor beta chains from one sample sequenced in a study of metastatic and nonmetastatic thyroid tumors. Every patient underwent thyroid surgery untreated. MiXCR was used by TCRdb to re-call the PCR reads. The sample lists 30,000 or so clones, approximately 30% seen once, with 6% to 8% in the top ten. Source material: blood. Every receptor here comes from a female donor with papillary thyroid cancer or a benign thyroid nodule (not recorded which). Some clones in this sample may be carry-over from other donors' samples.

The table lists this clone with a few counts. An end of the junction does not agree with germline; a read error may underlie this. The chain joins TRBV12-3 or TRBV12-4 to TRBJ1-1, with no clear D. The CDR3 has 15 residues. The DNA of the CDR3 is TGTGCCAGCATTTTAAGCGTGGGTACGAACACTGAAGCTTTCTTT. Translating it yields CASILSVGTNTEAFF.

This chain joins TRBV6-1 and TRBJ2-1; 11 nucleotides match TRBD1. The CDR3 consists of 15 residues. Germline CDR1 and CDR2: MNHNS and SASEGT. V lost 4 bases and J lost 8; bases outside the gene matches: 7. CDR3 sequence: CASSGPGQGVYEQFF. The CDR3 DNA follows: TGTGCCAGCAGTGGTCCGGGACAGGGGGTCTATGAGCAGTTCTTC.

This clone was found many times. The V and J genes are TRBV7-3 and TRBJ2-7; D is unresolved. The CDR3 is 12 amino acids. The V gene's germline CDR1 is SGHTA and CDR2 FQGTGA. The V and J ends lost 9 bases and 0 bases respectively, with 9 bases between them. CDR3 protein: CARTLPSYEQYF. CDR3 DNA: TGTGCCAGGACTCTACCCTCCTACGAGCAGTACTTC.

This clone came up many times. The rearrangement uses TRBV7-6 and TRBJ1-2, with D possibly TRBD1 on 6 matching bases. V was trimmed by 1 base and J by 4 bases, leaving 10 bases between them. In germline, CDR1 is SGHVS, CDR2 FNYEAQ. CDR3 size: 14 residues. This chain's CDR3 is CASSLVVRGYGYTF. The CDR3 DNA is TGTGCCAGCAGCTTAGTGGTCAGGGGCTATGGCTACACCTTC.

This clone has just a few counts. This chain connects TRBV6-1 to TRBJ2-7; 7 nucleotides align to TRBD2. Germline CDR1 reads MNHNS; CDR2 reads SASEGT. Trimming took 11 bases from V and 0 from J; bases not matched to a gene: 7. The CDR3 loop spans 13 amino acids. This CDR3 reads CAFCTSVSYEQYF. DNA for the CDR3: TGTGCCTTTTGTACTAGCGTCTCCTACGAGCAGTACTTC.

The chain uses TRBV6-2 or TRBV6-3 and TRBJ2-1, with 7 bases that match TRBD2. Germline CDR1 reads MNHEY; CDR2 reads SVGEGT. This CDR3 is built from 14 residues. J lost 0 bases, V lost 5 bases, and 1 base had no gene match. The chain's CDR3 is CASSGGSSYNEQFF. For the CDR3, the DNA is TGTGCCAGCAGTGGCGGGAGCTCCTACAATGAGCAGTTCTTC.

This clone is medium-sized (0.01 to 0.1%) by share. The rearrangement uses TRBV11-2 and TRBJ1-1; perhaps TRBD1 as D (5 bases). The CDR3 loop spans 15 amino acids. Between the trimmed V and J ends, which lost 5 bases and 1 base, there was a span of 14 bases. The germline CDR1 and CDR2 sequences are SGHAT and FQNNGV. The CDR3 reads CASSRGPGTNTEAFF. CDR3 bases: TGTGCCAGCAGCCGGGGCCCAGGGACGAACACTGAAGCTTTCTTT.

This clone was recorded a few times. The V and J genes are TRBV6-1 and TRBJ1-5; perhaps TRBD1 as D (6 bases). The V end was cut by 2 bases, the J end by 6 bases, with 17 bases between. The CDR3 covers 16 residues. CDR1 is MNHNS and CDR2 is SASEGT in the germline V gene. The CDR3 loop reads CASSELGRGGLQPQHF. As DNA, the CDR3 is TGTGCCAGCAGTGAATTAGGCCGGGGGGGCCTTCAGCCCCAGCATTTT.

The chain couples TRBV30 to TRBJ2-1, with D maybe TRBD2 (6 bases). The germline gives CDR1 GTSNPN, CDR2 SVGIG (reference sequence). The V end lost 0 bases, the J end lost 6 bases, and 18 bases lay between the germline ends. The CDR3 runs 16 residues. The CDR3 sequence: CAWSVALTRVLNEQFF. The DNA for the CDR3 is TGTGCCTGGAGTGTGGCATTGACTAGGGTACTCAATGAGCAGTTCTTC.

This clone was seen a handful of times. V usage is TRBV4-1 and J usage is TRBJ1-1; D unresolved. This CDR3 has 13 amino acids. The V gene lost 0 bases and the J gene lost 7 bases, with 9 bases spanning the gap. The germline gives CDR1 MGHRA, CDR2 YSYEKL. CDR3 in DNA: TGCGCCAGCAGCCAAGAGGCAGGACGTGAAGCTTTCTTT. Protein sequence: CASSQEAGREAFF.

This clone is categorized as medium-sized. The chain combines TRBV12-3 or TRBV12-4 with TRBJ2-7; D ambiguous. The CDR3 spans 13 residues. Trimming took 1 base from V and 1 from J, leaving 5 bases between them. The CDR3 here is CASSLEWSYEQYF. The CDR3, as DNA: TGTGCCAGCAGTTTAGAGTGGTCCTACGAGCAGTACTTC.

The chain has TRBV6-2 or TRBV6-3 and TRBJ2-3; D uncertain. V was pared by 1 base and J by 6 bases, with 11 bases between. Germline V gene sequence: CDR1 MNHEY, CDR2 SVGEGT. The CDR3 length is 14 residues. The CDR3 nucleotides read TGTGCCAGCAGTTACTATTTGGGATCGGATACGCAGTATTTT. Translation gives CASSYYLGSDTQYF.

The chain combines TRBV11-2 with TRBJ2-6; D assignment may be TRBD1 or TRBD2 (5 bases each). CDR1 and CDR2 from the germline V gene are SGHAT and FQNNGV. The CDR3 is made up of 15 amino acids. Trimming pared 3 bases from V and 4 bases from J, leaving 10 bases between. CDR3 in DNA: TGTGCCAGCAGCTTCCGGGGACCCGGGGCCAACGTCCTGACTTTC. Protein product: CASSFRGPGANVLTF. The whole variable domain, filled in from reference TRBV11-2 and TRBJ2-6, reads EAGVAQSPRYKIIEKRQSVAFWCNPISGHATLYWYQQILGQGPKLLIQFQNNGVVDDSQLPKDRFSAERLKGVDSTLKIQPAKLEDSAVYLCASSFRGPGANVLTFGAGSRLTVL.

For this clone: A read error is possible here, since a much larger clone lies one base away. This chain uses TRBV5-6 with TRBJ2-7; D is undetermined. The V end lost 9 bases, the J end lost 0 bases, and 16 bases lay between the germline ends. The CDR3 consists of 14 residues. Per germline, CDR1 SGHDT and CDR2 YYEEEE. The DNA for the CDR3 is TGTGCCATCACCTCGGGCAGAAGCTCCTACGAGCAGTACTTC. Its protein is CAITSGRSSYEQYF.

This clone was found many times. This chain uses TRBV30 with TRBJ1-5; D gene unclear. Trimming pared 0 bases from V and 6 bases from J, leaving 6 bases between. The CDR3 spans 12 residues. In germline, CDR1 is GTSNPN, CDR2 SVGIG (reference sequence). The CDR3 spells CAWSVDGQPQHF. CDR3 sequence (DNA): TGTGCCTGGAGTGTAGACGGTCAGCCCCAGCATTTT.

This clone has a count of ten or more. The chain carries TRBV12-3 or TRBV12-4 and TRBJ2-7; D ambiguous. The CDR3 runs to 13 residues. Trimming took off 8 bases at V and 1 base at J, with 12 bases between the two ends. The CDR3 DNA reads TGTGCCAGCGGAATGTGGTCATCCTACGAGCAGTACTTC. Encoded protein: CASGMWSSYEQYF.

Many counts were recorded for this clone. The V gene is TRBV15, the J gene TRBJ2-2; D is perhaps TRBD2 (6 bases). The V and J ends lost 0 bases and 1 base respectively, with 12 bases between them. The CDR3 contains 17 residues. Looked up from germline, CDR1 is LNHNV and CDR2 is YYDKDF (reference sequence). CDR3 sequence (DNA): TGTGCCACCAGCAGAGATCTTGCGGGACTGAACACCGGGGAGCTGTTTTTT. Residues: CATSRDLAGLNTGELFF.

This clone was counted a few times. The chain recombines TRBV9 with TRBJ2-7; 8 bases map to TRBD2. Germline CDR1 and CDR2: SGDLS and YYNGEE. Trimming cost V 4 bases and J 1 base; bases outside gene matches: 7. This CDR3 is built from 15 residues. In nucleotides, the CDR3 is TGTGCCAGCAGCCCCGCTAGCGGGTGGTCCTACGAGCAGTACTTC. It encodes CASSPASGWSYEQYF.

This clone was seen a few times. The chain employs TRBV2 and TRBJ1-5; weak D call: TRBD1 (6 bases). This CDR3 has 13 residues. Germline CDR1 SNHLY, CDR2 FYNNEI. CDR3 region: CESSGGEGVLKHF. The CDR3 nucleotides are TGTGAAAGCAGTGGCGGGGAGGGGGTTCTCAAGCATTTT.

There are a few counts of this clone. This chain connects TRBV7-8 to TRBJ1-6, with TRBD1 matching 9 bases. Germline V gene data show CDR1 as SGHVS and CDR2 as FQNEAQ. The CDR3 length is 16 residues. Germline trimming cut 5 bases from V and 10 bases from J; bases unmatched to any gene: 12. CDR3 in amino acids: CASSVGVGQGLSPLHF. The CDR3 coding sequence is TGTGCCAGCAGCGTAGGGGTGGGACAGGGACTCTCACCCCTCCACTTT.

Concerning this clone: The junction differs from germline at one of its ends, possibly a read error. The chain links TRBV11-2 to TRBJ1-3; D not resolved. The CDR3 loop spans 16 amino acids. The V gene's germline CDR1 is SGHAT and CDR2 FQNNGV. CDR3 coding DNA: TGCGCCAGCAGCTTAGTAGGCCGGCATACTCAAGACACCATATATTTT. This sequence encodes CASSLVGRHTQDTIYF.

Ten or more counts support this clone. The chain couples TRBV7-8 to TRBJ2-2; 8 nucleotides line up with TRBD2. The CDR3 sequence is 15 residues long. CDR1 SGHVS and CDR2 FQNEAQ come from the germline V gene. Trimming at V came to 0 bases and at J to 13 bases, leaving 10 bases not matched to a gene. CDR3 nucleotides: TGTGCCAGCAGCTTAGCATGGGCGGGGGGTCCTGGGCTGTTTTTT. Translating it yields CASSLAWAGGPGLFF.

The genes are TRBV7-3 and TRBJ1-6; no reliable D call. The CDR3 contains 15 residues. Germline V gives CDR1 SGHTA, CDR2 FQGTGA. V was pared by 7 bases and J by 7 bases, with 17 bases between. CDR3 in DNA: TGTGCCAGCATGTGTGACACGGCGAGGAATTCACCCCTCCACTTT. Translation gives CASMCDTARNSPLHF.

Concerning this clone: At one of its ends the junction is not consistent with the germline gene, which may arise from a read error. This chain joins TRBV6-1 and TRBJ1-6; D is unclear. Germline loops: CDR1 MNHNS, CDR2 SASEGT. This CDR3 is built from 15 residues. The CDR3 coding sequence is TGCGCCAGCGGAAGGGAGGTCGGTTTATATTCACCCCTCCACTTT. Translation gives CASGREVGLYSPLHF.

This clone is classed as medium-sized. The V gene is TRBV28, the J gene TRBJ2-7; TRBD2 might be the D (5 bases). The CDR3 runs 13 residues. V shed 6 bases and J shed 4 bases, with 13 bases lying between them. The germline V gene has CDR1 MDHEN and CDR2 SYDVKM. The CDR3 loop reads CASRPGRDYEQYF. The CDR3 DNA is TGTGCCAGCAGACCAGGACGGGATTACGAGCAGTACTTC. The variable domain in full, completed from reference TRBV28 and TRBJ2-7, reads DVKVTQSSRYLVKRTGEKVFLECVQDMDHENMFWYRQDPGLGLRLIYFSYDVKMKEKGDIPEGYSVSREKKERFSLILESASTNQTSMYLCASRPGRDYEQYFGPGTRLTVT.

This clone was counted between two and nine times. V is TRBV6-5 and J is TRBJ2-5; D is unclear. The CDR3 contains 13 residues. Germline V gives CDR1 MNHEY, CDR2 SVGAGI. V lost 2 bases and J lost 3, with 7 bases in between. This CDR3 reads CASSYASEETQYF. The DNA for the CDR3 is TGTGCCAGCAGTTACGCGTCGGAAGAGACCCAGTACTTC.

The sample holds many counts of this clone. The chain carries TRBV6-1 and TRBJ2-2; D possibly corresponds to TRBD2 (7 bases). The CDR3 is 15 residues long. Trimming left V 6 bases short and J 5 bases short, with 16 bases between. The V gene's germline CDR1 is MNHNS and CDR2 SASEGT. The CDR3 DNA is TGTGCCAGCAGGATAAGAGGGGGGGAGACCGGGGAGCTGTTTTTT. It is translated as CASRIRGGETGELFF.

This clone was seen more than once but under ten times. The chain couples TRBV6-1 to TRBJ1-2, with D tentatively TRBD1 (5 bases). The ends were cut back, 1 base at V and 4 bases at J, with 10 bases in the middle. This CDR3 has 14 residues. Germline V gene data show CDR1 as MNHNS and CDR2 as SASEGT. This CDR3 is CASSEEGLSYGYTF. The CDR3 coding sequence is TGTGCCAGCAGTGAAGAGGGGCTTAGCTATGGCTACACCTTC.

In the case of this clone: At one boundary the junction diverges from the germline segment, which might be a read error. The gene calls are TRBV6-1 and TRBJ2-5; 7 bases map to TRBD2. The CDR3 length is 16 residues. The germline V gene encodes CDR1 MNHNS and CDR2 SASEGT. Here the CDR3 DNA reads TGTACCAGCACCTACCCAGCTAGCGGCGACCAAGAGACCCAGTACTTC. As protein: CTSTYPASGDQETQYF.

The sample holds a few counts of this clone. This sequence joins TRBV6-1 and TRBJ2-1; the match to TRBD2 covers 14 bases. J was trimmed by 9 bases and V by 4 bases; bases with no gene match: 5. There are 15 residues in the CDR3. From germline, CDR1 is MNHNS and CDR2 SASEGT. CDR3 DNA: TGTGCCAGCAGTGTGGGACTAGCGGGAGCGGGTGAGCAGTTCTTC. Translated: CASSVGLAGAGEQFF.

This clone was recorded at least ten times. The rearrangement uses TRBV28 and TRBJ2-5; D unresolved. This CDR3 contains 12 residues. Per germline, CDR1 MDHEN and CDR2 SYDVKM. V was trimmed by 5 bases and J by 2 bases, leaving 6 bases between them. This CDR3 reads CASSLFQETQYF. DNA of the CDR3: TGTGCCAGCAGTCTGTTTCAAGAGACCCAGTACTTC. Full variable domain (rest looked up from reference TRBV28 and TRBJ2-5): DVKVTQSSRYLVKRTGEKVFLECVQDMDHENMFWYRQDPGLGLRLIYFSYDVKMKEKGDIPEGYSVSREKKERFSLILESASTNQTSMYLCASSLFQETQYFGPGTRLLVL.

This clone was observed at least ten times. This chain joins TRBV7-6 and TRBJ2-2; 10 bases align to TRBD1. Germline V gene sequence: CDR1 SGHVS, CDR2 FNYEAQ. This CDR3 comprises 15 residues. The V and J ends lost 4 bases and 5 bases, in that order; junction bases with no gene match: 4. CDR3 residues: CASSSGTGVTGELFF. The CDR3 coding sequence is TGTGCCAGCAGCTCCGGGACAGGGGTAACCGGGGAGCTGTTTTTT.